This TCR beta chain was obtained from a study of blood T cell repertoires in COVID-19. The assay was immunoSEQ multiplex PCR, and TCRdb's table has in-frame clones only and misses some. The sample consists of about 81,000 clones, about 88% of them appearing once. The germline gives CDR1 SNHLY, CDR2 FYNNEI. CDR3 length equals 14 residues. V was trimmed by 5 bases and J by 9 bases, leaving 14 bases between them. This chain uses TRBV2 with TRBJ1-6; the D gene is possibly TRBD1 (6 bases). The receptor was derived from a man between 65 and 85 years old with active or convalescent COVID-19. Sequences were obtained from peripheral blood. CDR3 nucleotide sequence: TGTGCCAGCAGTTCCGACAGGTTTAGTTCACCCCTCCACTTT. This translates into CASSSDRFSSPLHF.